This T cell receptor beta chain originates from a study of shared clonotypes between healthy human individuals. Germline V lookup: CDR1 SQVTM, CDR2 ANQGSEA. The J segment lost 5 bases and the V segment lost 7 bases, leaving 7 bases of the junction unmatched. CDR3 size: 13 residues. Repertoires were generated with immunoSEQ multiplex PCR, while TCRdb's copy carries only in-frame clones and drops some. The profile shows approximately 2.1 million clones, roughly 93% of them singletons. About this clone: The antigen is undetermined.

Study-wide findings and caveats: Even with large depth, rarefaction showed that sorted-subset sequencing was incomplete.

The source is a man younger than 35 in good health. Some clones in this sample may be carry-over from other donors' samples. The source material was naive CD4+ T cells from PBMCs. Subset in this sample: CD45RA+ positively selected. This chain connects TRBV29-1 to TRBJ2-7; 11 nucleotides align to TRBD2. The CDR3 DNA reads as TGCAGCGCCCTAGCGGGAGGCTCGGACGAGCAGTACTTC. Translating gives CSALAGGSDEQYF.